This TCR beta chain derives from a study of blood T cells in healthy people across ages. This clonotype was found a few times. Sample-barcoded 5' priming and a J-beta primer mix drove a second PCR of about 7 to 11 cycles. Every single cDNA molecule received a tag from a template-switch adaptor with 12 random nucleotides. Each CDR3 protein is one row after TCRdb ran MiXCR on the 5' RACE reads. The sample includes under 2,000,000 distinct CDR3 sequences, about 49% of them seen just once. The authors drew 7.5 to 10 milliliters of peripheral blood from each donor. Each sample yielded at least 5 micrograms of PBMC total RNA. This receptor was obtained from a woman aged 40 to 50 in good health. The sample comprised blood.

The CDR3 nucleotides read TGTGCCGGATCCCCCGAGGGCGTCCAAGAGACCCAGTACTTC. The encoded protein is CAGSPEGVQETQYF. This chain connects TRBV5-4 to TRBJ2-5, with D perhaps TRBD2 (5 bases). Germline V gene data show CDR1 as SGHNT and CDR2 as YYREEE (reference sequence). V shed 10 bases and J shed 1 base, with 17 bases lying between them. This CDR3 has 14 residues.